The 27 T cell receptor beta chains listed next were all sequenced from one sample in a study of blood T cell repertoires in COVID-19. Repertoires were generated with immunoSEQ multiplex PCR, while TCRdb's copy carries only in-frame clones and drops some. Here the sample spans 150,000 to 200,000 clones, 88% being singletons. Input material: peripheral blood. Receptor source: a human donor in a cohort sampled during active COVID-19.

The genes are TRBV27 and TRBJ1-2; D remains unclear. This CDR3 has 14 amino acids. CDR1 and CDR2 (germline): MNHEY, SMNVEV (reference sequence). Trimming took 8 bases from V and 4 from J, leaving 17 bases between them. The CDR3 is CASSTTALGYGYTF. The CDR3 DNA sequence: TGTGCCAGCTCCACTACGGCCCTAGGCTATGGCTACACCTTC.

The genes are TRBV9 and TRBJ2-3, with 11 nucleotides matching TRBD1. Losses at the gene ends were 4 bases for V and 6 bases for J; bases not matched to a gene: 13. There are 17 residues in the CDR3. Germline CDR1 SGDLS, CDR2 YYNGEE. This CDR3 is CASSPTSGTGGRDTQYF. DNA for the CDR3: TGTGCCAGCAGCCCCACCTCCGGGACAGGGGGGAGGGATACGCAGTATTTT.

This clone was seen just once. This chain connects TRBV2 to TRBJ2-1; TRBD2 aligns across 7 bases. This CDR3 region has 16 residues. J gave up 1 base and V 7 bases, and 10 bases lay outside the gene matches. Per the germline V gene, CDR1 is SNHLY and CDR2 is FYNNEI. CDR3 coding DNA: TGTGCCAGCACGATTTCCCCGGGGGGATCCTACAATGAGCAGTTCTTC. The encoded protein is CASTISPGGSYNEQFF.

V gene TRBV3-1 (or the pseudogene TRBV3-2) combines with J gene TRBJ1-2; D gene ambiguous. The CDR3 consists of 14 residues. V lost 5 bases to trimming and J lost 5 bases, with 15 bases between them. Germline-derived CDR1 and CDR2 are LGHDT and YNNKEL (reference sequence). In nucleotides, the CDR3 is TGTGCCAGCAGCGAAAGTCACCCCGGGTATGGCTACACCTTC. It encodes CASSESHPGYGYTF.

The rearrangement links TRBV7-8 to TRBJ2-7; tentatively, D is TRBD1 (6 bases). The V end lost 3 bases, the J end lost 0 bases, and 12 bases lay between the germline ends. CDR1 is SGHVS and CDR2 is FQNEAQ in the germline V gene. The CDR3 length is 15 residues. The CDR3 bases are TGTGCCAGCAGCTTCCGGGACACTCTCTCCTACGAGCAGTACTTC. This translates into CASSFRDTLSYEQYF.

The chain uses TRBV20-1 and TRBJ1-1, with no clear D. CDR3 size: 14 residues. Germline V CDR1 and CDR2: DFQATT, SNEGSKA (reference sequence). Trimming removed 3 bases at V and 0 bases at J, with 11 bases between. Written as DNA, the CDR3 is TGCAGTGCTAGTAAGACTCCCATGAACACTGAAGCTTTCTTT. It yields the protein CSASKTPMNTEAFF.

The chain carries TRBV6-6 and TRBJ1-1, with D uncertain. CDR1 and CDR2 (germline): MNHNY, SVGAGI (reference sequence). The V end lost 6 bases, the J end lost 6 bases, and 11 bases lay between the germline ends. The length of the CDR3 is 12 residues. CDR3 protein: CASRRDIAEAFF. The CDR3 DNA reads TGTGCCAGCAGACGAGACATCGCTGAAGCTTTCTTT.

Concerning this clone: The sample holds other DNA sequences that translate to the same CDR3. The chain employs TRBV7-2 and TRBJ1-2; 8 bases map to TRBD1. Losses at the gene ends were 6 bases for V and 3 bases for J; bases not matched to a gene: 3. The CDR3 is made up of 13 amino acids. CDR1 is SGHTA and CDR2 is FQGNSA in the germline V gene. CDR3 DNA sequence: TGTGCCAGCAGTAAGGACAGGGACTATGGCTACACCTTC. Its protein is CASSKDRDYGYTF.

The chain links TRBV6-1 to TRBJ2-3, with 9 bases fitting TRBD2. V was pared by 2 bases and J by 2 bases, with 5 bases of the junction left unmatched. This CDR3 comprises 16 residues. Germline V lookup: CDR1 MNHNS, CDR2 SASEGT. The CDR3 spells CASSEIAGGPTDTQYF. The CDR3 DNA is TGTGCCAGCAGTGAAATTGCGGGAGGGCCCACAGATACGCAGTATTTT.

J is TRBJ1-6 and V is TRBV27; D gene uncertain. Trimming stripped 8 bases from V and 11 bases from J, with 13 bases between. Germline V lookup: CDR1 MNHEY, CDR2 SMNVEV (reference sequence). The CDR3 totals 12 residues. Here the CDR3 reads CASGSVGPPLHF. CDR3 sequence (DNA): TGTGCCAGCGGCAGCGTAGGTCCACCCCTCCACTTT.

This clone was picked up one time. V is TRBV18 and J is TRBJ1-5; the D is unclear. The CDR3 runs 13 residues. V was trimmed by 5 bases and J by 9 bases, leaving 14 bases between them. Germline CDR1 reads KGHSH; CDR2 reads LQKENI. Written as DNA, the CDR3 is TGTGCCAGCTCAAGAAGGGAGTTAGGGCCCCAGCATTTT. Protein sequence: CASSRRELGPQHF.

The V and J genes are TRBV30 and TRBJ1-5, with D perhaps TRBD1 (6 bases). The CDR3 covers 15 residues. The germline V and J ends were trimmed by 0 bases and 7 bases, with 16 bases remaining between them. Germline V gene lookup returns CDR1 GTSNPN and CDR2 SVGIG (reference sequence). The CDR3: CAWSVAGTTGQPQHF. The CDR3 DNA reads TGTGCCTGGAGTGTGGCCGGGACAACGGGACAGCCCCAGCATTTT.

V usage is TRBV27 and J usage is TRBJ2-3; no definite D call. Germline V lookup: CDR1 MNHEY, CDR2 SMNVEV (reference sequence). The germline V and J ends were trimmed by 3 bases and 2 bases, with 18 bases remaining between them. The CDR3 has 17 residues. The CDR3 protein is CASSFIPPQLSTDTQYF. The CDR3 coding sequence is TGTGCCAGCAGTTTTATTCCCCCACAGCTATCCACAGATACGCAGTATTTT.

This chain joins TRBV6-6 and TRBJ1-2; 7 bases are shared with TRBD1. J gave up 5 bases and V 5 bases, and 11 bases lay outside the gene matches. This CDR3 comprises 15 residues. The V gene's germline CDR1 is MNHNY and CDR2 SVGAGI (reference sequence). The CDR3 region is CASSLTGELGYGYTF. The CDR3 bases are TGTGCCAGCAGTCTAACAGGGGAACTGGGGTATGGCTACACCTTC.

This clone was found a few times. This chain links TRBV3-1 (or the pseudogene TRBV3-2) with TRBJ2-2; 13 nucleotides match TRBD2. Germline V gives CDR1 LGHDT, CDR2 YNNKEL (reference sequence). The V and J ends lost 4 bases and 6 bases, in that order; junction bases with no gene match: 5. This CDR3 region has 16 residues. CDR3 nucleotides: TGTGCCAGCAGCCCACTAGCGGGGGGGCTAGCCGGGGAGCTGTTTTTT. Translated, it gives CASSPLAGGLAGELFF.

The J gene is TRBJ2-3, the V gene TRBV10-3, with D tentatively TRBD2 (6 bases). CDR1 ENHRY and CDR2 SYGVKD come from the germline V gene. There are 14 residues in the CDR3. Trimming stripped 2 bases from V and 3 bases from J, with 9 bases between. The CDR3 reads CAISEVGGTDTQYF. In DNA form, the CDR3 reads TGTGCCATCAGTGAGGTGGGGGGAACAGATACGCAGTATTTT.

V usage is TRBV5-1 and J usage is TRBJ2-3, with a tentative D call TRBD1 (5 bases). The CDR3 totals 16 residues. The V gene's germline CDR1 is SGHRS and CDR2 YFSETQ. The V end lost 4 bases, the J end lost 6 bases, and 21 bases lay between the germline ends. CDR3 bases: TGCGCCAGCAGCACTACGACAGATATGAAATGGGATACGCAGTATTTT. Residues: CASSTTTDMKWDTQYF.

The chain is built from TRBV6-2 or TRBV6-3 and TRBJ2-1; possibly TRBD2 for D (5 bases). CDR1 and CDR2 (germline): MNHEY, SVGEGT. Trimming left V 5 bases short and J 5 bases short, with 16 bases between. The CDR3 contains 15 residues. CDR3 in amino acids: CASSPPRLTHNEQFF. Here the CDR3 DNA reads TGTGCCAGCAGTCCCCCCAGACTAACCCACAATGAGCAGTTCTTC.

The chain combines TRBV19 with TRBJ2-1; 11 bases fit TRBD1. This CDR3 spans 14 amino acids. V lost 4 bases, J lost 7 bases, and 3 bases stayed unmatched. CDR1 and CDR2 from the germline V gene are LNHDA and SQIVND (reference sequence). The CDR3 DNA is TGTGCCAGTAGTAGGGACAGGGGGAAAAATGAGCAGTTCTTC. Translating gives CASSRDRGKNEQFF.

DNA of the CDR3: TGTGCCAGCACCCCCAGATGGGGGGGTAGGTCACCCCTCCACTTT. Its protein product is CASTPRWGGRSPLHF. The rearrangement links TRBV9 to TRBJ1-6; possibly TRBD1 for D (5 bases). CDR3 length equals 15 residues. V lost 6 bases and J lost 10, with 20 bases in between. Germline CDR1 is SGDLS and CDR2 is YYNGEE.

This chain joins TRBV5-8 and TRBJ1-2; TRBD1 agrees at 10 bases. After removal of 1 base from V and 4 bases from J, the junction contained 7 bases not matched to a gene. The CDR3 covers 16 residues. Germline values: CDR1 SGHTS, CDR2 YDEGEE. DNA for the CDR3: TGTGCCAGCAGCTTGTCCCTGACAGGGGGCGGCTATGGCTACACCTTC. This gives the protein CASSLSLTGGGYGYTF.

CDR3 nucleotides: TGTGCCAGCAGTTTCACAGGGGGCGCAGATACGCAGTATTTT. Its protein product is CASSFTGGADTQYF. J is TRBJ2-3 and V is TRBV2, with 9 nucleotides matching TRBD1. The CDR3 runs 14 residues. Germline trimming cut 5 bases from V and 4 bases from J; bases unmatched to any gene: 4. Germline values: CDR1 SNHLY, CDR2 FYNNEI.

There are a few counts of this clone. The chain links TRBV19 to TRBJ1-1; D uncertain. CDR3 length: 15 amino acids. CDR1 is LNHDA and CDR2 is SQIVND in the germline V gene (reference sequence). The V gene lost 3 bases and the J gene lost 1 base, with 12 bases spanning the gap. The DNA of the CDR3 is TGTGCCAGTAGTATGATGGCAGGATCGAACACTGAAGCTTTCTTT. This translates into CASSMMAGSNTEAFF.

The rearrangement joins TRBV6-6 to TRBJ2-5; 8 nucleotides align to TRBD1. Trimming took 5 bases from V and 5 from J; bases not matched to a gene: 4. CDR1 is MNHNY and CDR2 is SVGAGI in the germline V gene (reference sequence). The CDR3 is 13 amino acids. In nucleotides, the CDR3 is TGTGCCAGCAGTGACAGGGGCGCTGAGACCCAGTACTTC. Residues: CASSDRGAETQYF.

CDR3 sequence reads: CASTLGGGGDGEAFF. CDR3 nucleotides: TGTGCCAGCACCCTGGGAGGGGGTGGGGACGGGGAAGCTTTCTTT. This chain links TRBV6-6 with TRBJ1-1; TRBD1 is a possible D gene (6 bases). V was cut by 7 bases and J by 8 bases, with 23 bases left in between. The CDR3 covers 15 residues. CDR1 and CDR2 (germline): MNHNY, SVGAGI (reference sequence).

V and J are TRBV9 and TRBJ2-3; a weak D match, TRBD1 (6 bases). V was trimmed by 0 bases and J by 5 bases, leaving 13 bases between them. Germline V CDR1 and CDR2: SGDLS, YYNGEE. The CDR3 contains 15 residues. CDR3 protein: CASSVVPGARDTQYF. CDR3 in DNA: TGTGCCAGCAGCGTAGTCCCAGGGGCGCGAGATACGCAGTATTTT.

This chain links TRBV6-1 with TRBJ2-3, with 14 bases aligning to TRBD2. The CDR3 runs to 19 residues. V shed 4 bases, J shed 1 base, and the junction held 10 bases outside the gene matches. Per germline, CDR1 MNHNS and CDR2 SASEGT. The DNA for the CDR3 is TGTGCCAGCAGTGCCGAGACTAGCGGGAGGGCTTCGCGCACAGATACGCAGTATTTT. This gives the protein CASSAETSGRASRTDTQYF.